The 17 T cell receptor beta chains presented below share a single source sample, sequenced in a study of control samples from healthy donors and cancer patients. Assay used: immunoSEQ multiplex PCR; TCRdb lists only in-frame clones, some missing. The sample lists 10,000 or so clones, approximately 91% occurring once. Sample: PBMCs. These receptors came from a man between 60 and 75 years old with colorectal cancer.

The chain's CDR3 is CASSIGYTGPNYGYTF. The DNA of the CDR3 is TGTGCCAGTAGTATAGGGTACACAGGCCCTAACTATGGCTACACCTTC. This chain joins TRBV19 and TRBJ1-2; possibly TRBD1 for D (5 bases). This CDR3 contains 16 residues. In germline, CDR1 is LNHDA, CDR2 SQIVND (reference sequence). The germline V and J ends were trimmed by 1 base and 0 bases, with 12 bases remaining between them. Full variable domain (outside the CDR3, taken from reference TRBV19 and TRBJ1-2): DGGITQSPKYLFRKEGQNVTLSCEQNLNHDAMYWYRQDPGQGLRLIYYSQIVNDFQKGDIAEGYSVSREKKESFPLTVTSAQKNPTAFYLCASSIGYTGPNYGYTFGSGTRLTVV.

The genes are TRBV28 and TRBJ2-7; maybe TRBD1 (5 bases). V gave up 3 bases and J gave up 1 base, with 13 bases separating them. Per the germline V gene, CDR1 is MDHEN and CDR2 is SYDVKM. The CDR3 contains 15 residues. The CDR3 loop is CASSLFQGRSYEQYF. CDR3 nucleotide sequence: TGTGCCAGCAGTTTGTTCCAGGGTAGATCCTACGAGCAGTACTTC.

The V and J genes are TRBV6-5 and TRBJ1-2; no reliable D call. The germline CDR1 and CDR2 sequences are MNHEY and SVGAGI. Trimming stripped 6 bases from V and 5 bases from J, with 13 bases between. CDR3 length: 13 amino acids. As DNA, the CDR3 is TGTGCCAGCAGCCCAGATCCGGATTATGGCTACACCTTC. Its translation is CASSPDPDYGYTF.

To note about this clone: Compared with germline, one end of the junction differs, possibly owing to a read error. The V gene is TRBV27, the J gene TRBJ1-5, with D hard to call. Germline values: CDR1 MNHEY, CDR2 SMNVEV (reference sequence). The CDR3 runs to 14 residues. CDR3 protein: CASRLSAANQPQHF. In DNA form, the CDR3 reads TGTGCCAGCAGATTATCCGCGGCTAATCAGCCCCAGCATTTT.

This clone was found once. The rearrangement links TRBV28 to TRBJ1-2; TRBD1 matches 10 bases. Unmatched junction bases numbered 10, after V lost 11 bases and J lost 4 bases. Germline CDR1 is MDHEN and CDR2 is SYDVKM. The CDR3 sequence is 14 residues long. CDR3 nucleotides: TGTGCCGCGCGGGGACAGGGGTTTGGCTATGGCTACACCTTC. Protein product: CAARGQGFGYGYTF.

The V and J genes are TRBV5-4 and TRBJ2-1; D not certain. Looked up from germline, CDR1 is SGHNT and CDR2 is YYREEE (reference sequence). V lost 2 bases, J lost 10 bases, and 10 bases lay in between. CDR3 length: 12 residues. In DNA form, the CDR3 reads TGTGCCAGCAGCTTCCAGAGTGGGGAGCAGTTCTTC. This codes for CASSFQSGEQFF. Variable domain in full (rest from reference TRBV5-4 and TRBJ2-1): ETGVTQSPTHLIKTRGQQVTLRCSSQSGHNTVSWYQQALGQGPQFIFQYYREEENGRGNFPPRFSGLQFPNYSSELNVNALELDDSALYLCASSFQSGEQFFGPGTRLTVL.

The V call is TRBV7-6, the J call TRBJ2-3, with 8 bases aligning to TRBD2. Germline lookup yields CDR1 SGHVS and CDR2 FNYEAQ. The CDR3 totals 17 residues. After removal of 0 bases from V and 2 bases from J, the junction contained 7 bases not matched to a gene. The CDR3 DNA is TGTGCCAGCAGCTTAGCCGGTAGCGGGGCGCACACAGATACGCAGTATTTT. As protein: CASSLAGSGAHTDTQYF.

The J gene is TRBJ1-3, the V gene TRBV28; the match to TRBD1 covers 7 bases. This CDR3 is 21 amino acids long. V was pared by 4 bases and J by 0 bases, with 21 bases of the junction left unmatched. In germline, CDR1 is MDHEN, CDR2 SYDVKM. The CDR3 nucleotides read TGTGCCAGCAGTTACCCAAAGACAGGGCCCTGGTCCACCTCCTCTGGAAACACCATATATTTT. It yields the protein CASSYPKTGPWSTSSGNTIYF.

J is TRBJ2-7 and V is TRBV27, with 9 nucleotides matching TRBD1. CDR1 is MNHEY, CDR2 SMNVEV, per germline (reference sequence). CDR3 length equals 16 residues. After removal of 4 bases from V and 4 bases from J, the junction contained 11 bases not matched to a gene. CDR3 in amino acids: CASSSTPGTGKYEQYF. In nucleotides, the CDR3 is TGTGCCAGCAGTTCGACCCCCGGGACAGGGAAATACGAGCAGTACTTC.

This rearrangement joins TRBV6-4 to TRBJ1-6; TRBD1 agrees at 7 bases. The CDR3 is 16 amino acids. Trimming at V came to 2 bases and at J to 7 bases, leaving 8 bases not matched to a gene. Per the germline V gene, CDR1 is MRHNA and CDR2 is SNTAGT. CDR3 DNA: TGTGCCAGCAGTGACCCAGGCGGGACAGCCAATTCACCCCTCCACTTT. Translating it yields CASSDPGGTANSPLHF.

The CDR3 DNA follows: TGTGCCAGCAGCCAAGCCTTGCAGGGATCGCAGTATTTT. Amino acids: CASSQALQGSQYF. V is TRBV14 and J is TRBJ2-3; D may be TRBD1 (5 bases). Trimming took off 1 base at V and 10 bases at J, with 12 bases between the two ends. Per germline, CDR1 SGHDN and CDR2 FVKESK. The CDR3 covers 13 residues.

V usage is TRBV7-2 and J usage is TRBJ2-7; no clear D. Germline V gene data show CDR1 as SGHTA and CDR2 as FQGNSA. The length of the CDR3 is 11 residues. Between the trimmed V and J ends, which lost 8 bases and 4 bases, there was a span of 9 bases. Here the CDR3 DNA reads TGTGCCAGCGCCAGCTTATACGAGCAGTACTTC. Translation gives CASASLYEQYF.

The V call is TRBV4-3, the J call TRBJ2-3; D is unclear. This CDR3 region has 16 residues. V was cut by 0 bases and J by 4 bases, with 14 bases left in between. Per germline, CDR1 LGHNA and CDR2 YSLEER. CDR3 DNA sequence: TGCGCCAGCAGCCAAGAAAAGGACGGTGGGGCAGATACGCAGTATTTT. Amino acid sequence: CASSQEKDGGADTQYF.

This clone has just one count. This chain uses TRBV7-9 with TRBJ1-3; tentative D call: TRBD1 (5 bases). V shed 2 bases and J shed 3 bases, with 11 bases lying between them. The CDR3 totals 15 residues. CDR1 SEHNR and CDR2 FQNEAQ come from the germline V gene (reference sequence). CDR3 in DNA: TGTGCCAGCAGCTTAACATCCGGGGGTGGAAACACCATATATTTT. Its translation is CASSLTSGGGNTIYF.

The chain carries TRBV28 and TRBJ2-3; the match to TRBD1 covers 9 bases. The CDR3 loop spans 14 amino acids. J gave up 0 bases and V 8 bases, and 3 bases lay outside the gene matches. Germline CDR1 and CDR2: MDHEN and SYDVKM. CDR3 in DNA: TGTGCCAGCGGAACAGGGGGCAGCACAGATACGCAGTATTTT. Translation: CASGTGGSTDTQYF.

The chain's CDR3 is CASSRGNLAYEQYF. The CDR3 DNA is TGTGCCAGCAGCCGTGGGAACCTTGCCTACGAGCAGTACTTC. The chain employs TRBV9 and TRBJ2-7; no firm D call. V lost 4 bases to trimming and J lost 2 bases, with 13 bases between them. In germline, CDR1 is SGDLS, CDR2 YYNGEE. This CDR3 comprises 14 residues. Combining the CDR3 with reference TRBV9 and TRBJ2-7 gives the whole variable domain DSGVTQTPKHLITATGQRVTLRCSPRSGDLSVYWYQQSLDQGLQFLIQYYNGEERAKGNILERFSAQQFPDLHSELNLSSLELGDSALYFCASSRGNLAYEQYFGPGTRLTVT.

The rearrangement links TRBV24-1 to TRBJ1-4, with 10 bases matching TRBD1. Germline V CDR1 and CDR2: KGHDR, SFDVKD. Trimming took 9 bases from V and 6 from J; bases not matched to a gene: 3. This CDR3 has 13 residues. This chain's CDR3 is CATSGTGDEKLFF. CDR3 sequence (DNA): TGTGCCACCTCCGGGACAGGGGATGAAAAACTGTTTTTT.